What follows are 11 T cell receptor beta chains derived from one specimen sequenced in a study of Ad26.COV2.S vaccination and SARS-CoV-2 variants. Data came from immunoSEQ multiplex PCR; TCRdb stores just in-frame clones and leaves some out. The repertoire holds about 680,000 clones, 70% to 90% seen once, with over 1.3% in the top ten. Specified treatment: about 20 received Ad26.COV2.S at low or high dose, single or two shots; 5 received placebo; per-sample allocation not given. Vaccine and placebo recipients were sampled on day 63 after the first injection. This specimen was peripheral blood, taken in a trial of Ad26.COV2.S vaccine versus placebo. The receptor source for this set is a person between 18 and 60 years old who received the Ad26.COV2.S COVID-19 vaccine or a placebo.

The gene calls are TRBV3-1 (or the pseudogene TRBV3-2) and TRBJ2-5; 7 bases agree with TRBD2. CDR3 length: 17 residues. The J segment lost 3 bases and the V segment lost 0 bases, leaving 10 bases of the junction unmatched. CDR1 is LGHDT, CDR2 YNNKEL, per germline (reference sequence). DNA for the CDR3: TGTGCCAGCAGCCAAGACGGCGGGGGATTACAAGAAGAGACCCAGTACTTC. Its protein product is CASSQDGGGLQEETQYF.

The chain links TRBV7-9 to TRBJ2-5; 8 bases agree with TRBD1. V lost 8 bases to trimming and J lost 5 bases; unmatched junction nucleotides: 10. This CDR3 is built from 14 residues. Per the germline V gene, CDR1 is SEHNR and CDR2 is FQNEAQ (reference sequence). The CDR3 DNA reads TGTGCCAGCGCGCCCAGGGGGCGCCGGGAGACCCAGTACTTC. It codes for CASAPRGRRETQYF. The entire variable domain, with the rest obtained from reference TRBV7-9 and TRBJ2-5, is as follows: DTGVSQNPRHKITKRGQNVTFRCDPISEHNRLYWYRQTLGQGPEFLTYFQNEAQLEKSRLLSDRFSAERPKGSFSTLEIQRTEQGDSAMYLCASAPRGRRETQYFGPGTRLLVL.

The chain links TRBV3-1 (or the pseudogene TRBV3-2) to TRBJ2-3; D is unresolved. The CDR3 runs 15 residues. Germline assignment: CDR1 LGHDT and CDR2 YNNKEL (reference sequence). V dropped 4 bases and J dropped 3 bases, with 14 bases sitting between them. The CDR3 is CASSPDPRWTDTQYF. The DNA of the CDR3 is TGTGCCAGCAGCCCCGACCCACGGTGGACAGATACGCAGTATTTT.

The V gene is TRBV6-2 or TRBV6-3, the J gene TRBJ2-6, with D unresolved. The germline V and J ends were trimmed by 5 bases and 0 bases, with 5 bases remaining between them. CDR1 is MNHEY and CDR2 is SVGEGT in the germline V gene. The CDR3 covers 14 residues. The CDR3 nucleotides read TGTGCCAGCAGTGACACCTCTGGGGCCAACGTCCTGACTTTC. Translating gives CASSDTSGANVLTF.

CDR3 nucleotide sequence: TGTGCCAGCATGTTGGTTGGGATTAACAATGAGCAGTTCTTC. Its translation: CASMLVGINNEQFF. The rearrangement links TRBV2 to TRBJ2-1; D is unclear. In germline, CDR1 is SNHLY, CDR2 FYNNEI. V lost 7 bases and J lost 5, with 15 bases in between. The CDR3 runs to 14 residues.

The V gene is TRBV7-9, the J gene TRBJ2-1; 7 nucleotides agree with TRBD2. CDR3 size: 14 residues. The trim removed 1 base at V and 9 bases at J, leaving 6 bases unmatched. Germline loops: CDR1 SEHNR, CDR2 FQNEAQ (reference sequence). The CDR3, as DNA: TGTGCCAGCAGCTTAGACCTGGGGGAGGGTGAGCAGTTCTTC. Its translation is CASSLDLGEGEQFF.

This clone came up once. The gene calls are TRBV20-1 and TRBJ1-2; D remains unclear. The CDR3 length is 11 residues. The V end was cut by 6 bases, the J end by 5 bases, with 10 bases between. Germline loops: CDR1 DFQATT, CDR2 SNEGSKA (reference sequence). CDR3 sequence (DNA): TGCAGTGCAATCAGCAATTATGGCTACACCTTC. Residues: CSAISNYGYTF.

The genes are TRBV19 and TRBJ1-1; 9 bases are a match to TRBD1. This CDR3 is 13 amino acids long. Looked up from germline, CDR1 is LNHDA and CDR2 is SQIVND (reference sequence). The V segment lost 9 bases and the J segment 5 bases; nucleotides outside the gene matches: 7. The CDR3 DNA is TGTGCCAGCCGCGGGACAGGGTCGACTGAAGCTTTCTTT. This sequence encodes CASRGTGSTEAFF.

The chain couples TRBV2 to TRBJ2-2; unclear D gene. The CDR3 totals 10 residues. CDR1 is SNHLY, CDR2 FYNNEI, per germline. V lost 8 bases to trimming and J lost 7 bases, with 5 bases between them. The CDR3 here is CASAHGELFF. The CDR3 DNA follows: TGTGCCAGCGCCCACGGGGAGCTGTTTTTT.

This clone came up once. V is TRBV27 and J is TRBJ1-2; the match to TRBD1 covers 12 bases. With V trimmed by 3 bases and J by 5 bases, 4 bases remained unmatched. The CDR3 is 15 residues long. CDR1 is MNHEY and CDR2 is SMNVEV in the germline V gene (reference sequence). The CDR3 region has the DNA TGTGCCAGCAGTTTTGGGGACAGGGGGCCTTATGGCTACACCTTC. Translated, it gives CASSFGDRGPYGYTF.

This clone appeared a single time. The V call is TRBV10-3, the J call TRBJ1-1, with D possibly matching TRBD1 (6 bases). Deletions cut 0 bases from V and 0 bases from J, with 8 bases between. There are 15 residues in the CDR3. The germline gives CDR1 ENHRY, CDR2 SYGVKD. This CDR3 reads CAISESTGLNTEAFF. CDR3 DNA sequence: TGTGCCATCAGTGAGTCCACAGGGCTGAACACTGAAGCTTTCTTT.